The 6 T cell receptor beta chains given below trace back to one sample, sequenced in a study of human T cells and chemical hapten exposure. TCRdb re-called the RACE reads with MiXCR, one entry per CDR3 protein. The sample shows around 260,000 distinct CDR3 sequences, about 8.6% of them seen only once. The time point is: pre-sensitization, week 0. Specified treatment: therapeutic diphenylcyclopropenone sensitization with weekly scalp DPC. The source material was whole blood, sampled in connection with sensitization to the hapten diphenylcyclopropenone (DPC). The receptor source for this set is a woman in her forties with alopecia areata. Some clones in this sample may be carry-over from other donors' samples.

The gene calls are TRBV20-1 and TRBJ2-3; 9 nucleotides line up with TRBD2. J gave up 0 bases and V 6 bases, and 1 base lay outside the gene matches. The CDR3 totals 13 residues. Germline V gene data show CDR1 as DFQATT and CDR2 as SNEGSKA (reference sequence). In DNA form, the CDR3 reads TGCAGTGCCCTAGCGGGAAGCACAGATACGCAGTATTTT. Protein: CSALAGSTDTQYF.

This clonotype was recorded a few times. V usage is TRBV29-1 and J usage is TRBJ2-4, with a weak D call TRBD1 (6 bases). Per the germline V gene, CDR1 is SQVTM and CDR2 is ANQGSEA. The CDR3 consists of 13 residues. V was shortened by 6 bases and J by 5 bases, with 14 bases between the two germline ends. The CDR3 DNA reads TGCAGCGTGGGACACCCGTTTCAAAACATTCAGTACTTC. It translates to CSVGHPFQNIQYF.

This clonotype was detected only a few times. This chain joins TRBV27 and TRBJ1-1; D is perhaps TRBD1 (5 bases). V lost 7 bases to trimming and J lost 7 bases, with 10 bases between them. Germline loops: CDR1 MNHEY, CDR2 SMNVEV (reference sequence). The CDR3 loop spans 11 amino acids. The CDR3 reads CASTGYGEAFF. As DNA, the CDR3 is TGTGCCAGCACAGGGTACGGTGAAGCTTTCTTT.

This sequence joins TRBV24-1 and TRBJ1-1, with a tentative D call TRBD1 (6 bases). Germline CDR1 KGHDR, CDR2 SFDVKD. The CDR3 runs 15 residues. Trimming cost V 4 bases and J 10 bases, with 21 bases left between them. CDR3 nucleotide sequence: TGTGCCACCAGTGAGAGGATAGGACAGCTAGGAGGAGCTTTCTTT. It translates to CATSERIGQLGGAFF.

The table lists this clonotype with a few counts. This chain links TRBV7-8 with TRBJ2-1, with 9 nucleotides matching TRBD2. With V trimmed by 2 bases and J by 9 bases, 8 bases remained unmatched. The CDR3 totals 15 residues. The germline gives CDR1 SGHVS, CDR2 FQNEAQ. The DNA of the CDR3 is TGTGCCAGCAGCTTAATAGGCGGGAGGGCCACTGAGCAGTTCTTC. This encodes CASSLIGGRATEQFF. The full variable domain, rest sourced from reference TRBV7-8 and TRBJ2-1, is GAGVSQSPRYKVAKRGQDVALRCDPISGHVSLFWYQQALGQGPEFLTYFQNEAQLDKSGLPSDRFFAERPEGSVSTLKIQRTQQEDSAVYLCASSLIGGRATEQFFGPGTRLTVL.

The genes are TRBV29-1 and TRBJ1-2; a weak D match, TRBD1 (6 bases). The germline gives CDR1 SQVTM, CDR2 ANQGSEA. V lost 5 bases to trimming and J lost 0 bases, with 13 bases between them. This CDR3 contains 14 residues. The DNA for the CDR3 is TGCAGCGTTATAGGAACAGGGACTAACTATGGCTACACCTTC. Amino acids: CSVIGTGTNYGYTF.